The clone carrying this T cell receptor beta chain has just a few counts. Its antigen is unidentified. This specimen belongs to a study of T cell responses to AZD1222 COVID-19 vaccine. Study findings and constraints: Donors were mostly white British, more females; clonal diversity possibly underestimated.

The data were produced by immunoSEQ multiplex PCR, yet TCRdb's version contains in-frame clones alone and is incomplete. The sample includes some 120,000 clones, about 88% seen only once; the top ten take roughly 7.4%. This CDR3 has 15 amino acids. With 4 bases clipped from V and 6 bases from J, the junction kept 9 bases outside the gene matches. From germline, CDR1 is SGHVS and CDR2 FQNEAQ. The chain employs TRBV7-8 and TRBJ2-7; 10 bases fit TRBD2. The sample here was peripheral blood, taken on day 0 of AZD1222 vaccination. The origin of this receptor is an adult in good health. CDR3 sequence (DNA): TGTGCCAGCAGCTCGAGCGGGGGGGCTACCTTCGAGCAGTACTTC. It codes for CASSSSGGATFEQYF.